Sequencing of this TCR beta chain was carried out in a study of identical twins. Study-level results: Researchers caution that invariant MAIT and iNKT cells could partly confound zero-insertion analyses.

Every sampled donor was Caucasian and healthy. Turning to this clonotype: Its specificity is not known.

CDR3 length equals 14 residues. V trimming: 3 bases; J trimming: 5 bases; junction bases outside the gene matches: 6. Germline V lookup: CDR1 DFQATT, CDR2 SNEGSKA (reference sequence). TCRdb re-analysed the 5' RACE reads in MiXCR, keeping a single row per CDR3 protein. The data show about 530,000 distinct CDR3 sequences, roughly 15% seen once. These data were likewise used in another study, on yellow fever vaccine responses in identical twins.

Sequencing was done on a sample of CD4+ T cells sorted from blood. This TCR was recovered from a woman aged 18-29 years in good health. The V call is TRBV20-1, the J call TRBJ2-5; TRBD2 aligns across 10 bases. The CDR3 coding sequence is TGCAGTGCTAGGCTAGCGGGAGTTCGGGAGACCCAGTACTTC. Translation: CSARLAGVRETQYF.